A single TCR beta chain is shown here with its context. Its matching antigen is unknown. At the survey level, the v3.0 immunoSEQ assay was run. Libraries were prepared by immunoSEQ multiplex PCR; TCRdb keeps only in-frame clonotypes and omits some of them. This table holds over 25,000 clones, 78% found once. This specimen belongs to a study of long-term antiretroviral therapy in people with HIV. The overall study: Of all samples, the earliest predate the 2015 immediate-ART recommendation by about a decade. Study-wide findings and caveats: Blood was collected between the mid-2000s and the late 2010s, possibly under older ART regimens. Repertoires in HIV (unlike those of controls) had narrower CDR3 length ranges.

Going into DNA extraction, samples held about 0.85-11 million cryopreserved PBMC. Germline loops: CDR1 SGHRS, CDR2 YFSETQ. CDR3 length: 17 amino acids. Deletions cut 4 bases from V and 0 bases from J, with 16 bases between. Sequences were derived from unsorted PBMCs, sampled 1.5 years before starting antiretroviral therapy. This receptor was taken from a man between 18 and 29 years old with HIV. The chain carries TRBV5-1 and TRBJ2-2, with a weak D call TRBD2 (5 bases). CDR3 sequence: CASSLIPGLSNTGELFF. The CDR3 DNA reads as TGCGCCAGCAGCCTTATACCTGGACTCTCGAACACCGGGGAGCTGTTTTTT.